These 26 T cell receptor beta chains originate from one sample sequenced in a study of cytomegalovirus exposure and HLA in healthy donors. Amplification used 60 Vbeta primers and 13 Jbeta primers. Only in-frame clones appear in the TCRdb table, and some are missing; sequencing was by immunoSEQ multiplex PCR. The sample has some 180,000 clones; around 80% are singletons. The sequenced sample consisted of PBMCs. These receptors came from a woman aged 30 to 39 in good health and CMV-seronegative.

This sequence joins TRBV7-9 and TRBJ1-2, with D tentatively TRBD1 (5 bases). Germline lookup yields CDR1 SEHNR and CDR2 FQNEAQ (reference sequence). The CDR3 contains 13 residues. Trimming removed 6 bases from V and 6 bases from J, with 14 bases in between. CDR3 protein: CASSLKGSNGYTF. The CDR3 nucleotides read TGTGCCAGCAGTCTTAAGGGGTCCAATGGCTACACCTTC.

Worth noting for this clone: Germline and junction disagree at one end, which may indicate a read error. The same CDR3 arises from other DNA sequences in this sample as well. This rearrangement joins TRBV5-1 to TRBJ1-1, with a possible D match to TRBD1 (5 bases). Germline assignment: CDR1 SGHRS and CDR2 YFSETQ. The CDR3 covers 14 residues. The CDR3, as DNA: TGTGCCAGCAGCTTTACAGGCGTCGGCACTGAAGCTTTCTTT. Encoded protein: CASSFTGVGTEAFF.

The V and J genes are TRBV27 and TRBJ1-6; D perhaps matches TRBD1 (5 bases). CDR1 and CDR2 (germline): MNHEY, SMNVEV (reference sequence). Between the trimmed V and J ends, which lost 5 bases and 9 bases, there was a span of 17 bases. The CDR3 contains 15 residues. This chain's CDR3 is CASSRGLHGGSPLHF. In DNA form, the CDR3 reads TGTGCCAGCAGTAGGGGACTCCACGGGGGTTCACCCCTCCACTTT.

This chain connects TRBV5-6 to TRBJ2-7; D perhaps matches TRBD1 (6 bases). The V end was cut by 0 bases, the J end by 0 bases, with 10 bases between. Germline lookup yields CDR1 SGHDT and CDR2 YYEEEE. The length of the CDR3 is 15 residues. CDR3 DNA sequence: TGTGCCAGCAGCTTGGTCGACAGGACCTCCTACGAGCAGTACTTC. It specifies CASSLVDRTSYEQYF.

The chain joins TRBV7-2 to TRBJ2-5; 8 bases align to TRBD2. J gave up 5 bases and V 0 bases, and 5 bases lay outside the gene matches. The CDR3 consists of 15 residues. CDR1 is SGHTA, CDR2 FQGNSA, per germline. The CDR3 loop is CASSLARGGLETQYF. The CDR3 nucleotides are TGTGCCAGCAGCTTAGCTCGGGGGGGTCTGGAGACCCAGTACTTC.

The genes are TRBV18 and TRBJ1-5; 8 bases fit TRBD1. Germline-derived CDR1 and CDR2 are KGHSH and LQKENI. V shed 3 bases and J 8 bases; nucleotides not matched to a gene: 9. The CDR3 consists of 15 residues. This CDR3 reads CASSPDRDLSKPQHF. CDR3 DNA sequence: TGTGCCAGCTCACCGGACAGGGACCTTAGTAAGCCCCAGCATTTT.

The rearrangement links TRBV19 to TRBJ1-5, with 7 bases aligning to TRBD1. CDR3 length: 16 residues. Germline lookup yields CDR1 LNHDA and CDR2 SQIVND (reference sequence). Trimming removed 5 bases from V and 2 bases from J; junction bases left unmatched: 9. CDR3 in amino acids: CASSPPGQLGNQPQHF. In DNA form, the CDR3 reads TGTGCCAGTAGTCCCCCGGGACAGTTGGGCAATCAGCCCCAGCATTTT.

The rearrangement uses TRBV7-6 and TRBJ2-2, with 8 bases fitting TRBD2. The CDR3 runs 17 residues. The V segment lost 6 bases and the J segment 1 base; nucleotides outside the gene matches: 10. Germline values: CDR1 SGHVS, CDR2 FNYEAQ. Here the CDR3 DNA reads TGTGCCAGCAGACCCACGGGGGCGGGGGGGAACACCGGGGAGCTGTTTTTT. Protein product: CASRPTGAGGNTGELFF.

This chain joins TRBV7-9 and TRBJ1-1; no firm D call. This CDR3 has 12 residues. Deletions cut 5 bases from V and 0 bases from J, with 4 bases between. Germline CDR1 SEHNR, CDR2 FQNEAQ (reference sequence). CDR3 protein: CASSPMNTEAFF. CDR3 bases: TGTGCCAGCAGCCCCATGAACACTGAAGCTTTCTTT.

The chain couples TRBV18 to TRBJ1-5, with D perhaps TRBD1 (5 bases). This CDR3 comprises 15 residues. Germline V lookup: CDR1 KGHSH, CDR2 LQKENI. Trimming removed 4 bases at V and 0 bases at J, with 10 bases between. The CDR3 sequence: CASSLKTASNQPQHF. CDR3 nucleotides: TGTGCCAGCTCACTGAAGACAGCTAGCAATCAGCCCCAGCATTTT.

V and J are TRBV15 and TRBJ2-5; a possible D gene is TRBD2 (7 bases). CDR3 length: 18 amino acids. Trimming removed 1 base from V and 1 base from J, with 19 bases in between. Germline V gives CDR1 LNHNV, CDR2 YYDKDF (reference sequence). The CDR3 region has the DNA TGTGCCACCAGCAGAGGTGGTTCCGGGCGGGGGCTCCAAGAGACCCAGTACTTC. Translation: CATSRGGSGRGLQETQYF.

The chain links TRBV29-1 to TRBJ2-5; D perhaps matches TRBD1 (6 bases). The CDR3 runs to 14 residues. Looked up from germline, CDR1 is SQVTM and CDR2 is ANQGSEA. Trimming left V 2 bases short and J 3 bases short, with 13 bases between. The CDR3 spells CSVELGAGEETQYF. CDR3 bases: TGCAGCGTTGAACTGGGGGCAGGAGAAGAGACCCAGTACTTC.

The J gene is TRBJ2-2, the V gene TRBV5-1, with a weak D call TRBD2 (5 bases). Germline V gene sequence: CDR1 SGHRS, CDR2 YFSETQ. V lost 7 bases and J 0 bases, leaving 13 bases between the germline ends. This CDR3 is built from 15 residues. CDR3 nucleotides: TGCGCCAGCCGCGGAGGCTCCGCGAACACCGGGGAGCTGTTTTTT. It specifies CASRGGSANTGELFF.

The V gene is TRBV7-9, the J gene TRBJ2-5; D unresolved. The germline V and J ends were trimmed by 3 bases and 5 bases, with 4 bases remaining between them. Looked up from germline, CDR1 is SEHNR and CDR2 is FQNEAQ (reference sequence). The CDR3 is made up of 11 amino acids. The CDR3 sequence is CASSFQETQYF. In DNA, the CDR3 is TGTGCCAGCAGCTTTCAGGAGACCCAGTACTTC.

A single count supports this clone. V usage is TRBV2 and J usage is TRBJ1-5, with D possibly being TRBD1 (6 bases). Trimming pared 2 bases from V and 6 bases from J, leaving 8 bases between. The CDR3 has 13 residues. CDR1 SNHLY and CDR2 FYNNEI come from the germline V gene. Here the CDR3 DNA reads TGTGCCAGCAGTGAACAGGGGAGTCAGCCCCAGCATTTT. Translated, it gives CASSEQGSQPQHF. The full variable domain, its missing parts supplied by reference TRBV2 and TRBJ1-5, is EPEVTQTPSHQVTQMGQEVILRCVPISNHLYFYWYRQILGQKVEFLVSFYNNEISEKSEIFDDQFSVERPDGSNFTLKIRSTKLEDSAMYFCASSEQGSQPQHFGDGTRLSIL.

This clone showed up just once. V usage is TRBV19 and J usage is TRBJ1-3, with TRBD1 matching over 7 bases. This CDR3 has 15 residues. Germline CDR1 LNHDA, CDR2 SQIVND (reference sequence). The V segment lost 2 bases and the J segment 2 bases; nucleotides outside the gene matches: 3. CDR3 sequence (DNA): TGTGCCAGTAGTATAATCACAGGGGCTGGAAACACCATATATTTT. It encodes CASSIITGAGNTIYF.

The rearrangement joins TRBV6-1 to TRBJ2-5; 8 bases align to TRBD1. Germline V CDR1 and CDR2: MNHNS, SASEGT. V trimming: 8 bases; J trimming: 4 bases; junction bases outside the gene matches: 9. This CDR3 has 14 residues. For the CDR3, the DNA is TGTGCCAGCGGAGGACAGGGTGCGAGAGAGACCCAGTACTTC. Translating gives CASGGQGARETQYF.

The genes are TRBV30 and TRBJ2-3; TRBD1 might be the D (7 bases). This CDR3 comprises 15 residues. With 0 bases removed from V and 3 bases from J, the gap between germline ends came to 13 bases. Per germline, CDR1 GTSNPN and CDR2 SVGIG (reference sequence). The CDR3 here is CAWSVGGGGTDTQYF. The CDR3 DNA reads as TGTGCCTGGAGTGTAGGAGGGGGCGGGACAGATACGCAGTATTTT.

This chain uses TRBV4-3 with TRBJ2-1, with D perhaps matching TRBD2 (5 bases). This CDR3 is built from 16 residues. Germline values: CDR1 LGHNA, CDR2 YSLEER. V lost 4 bases, J lost 2 bases, and 15 bases lay in between. In nucleotides, the CDR3 is TGCGCCAGCAGCCGCGGAGCGGTAGACCCCTACAATGAGCAGTTCTTC. Translating it yields CASSRGAVDPYNEQFF.

J is TRBJ1-4 and V is TRBV29-1, with D unclear. The CDR3 is 14 residues long. CDR1 is SQVTM and CDR2 is ANQGSEA in the germline V gene. Trimming left V 3 bases short and J 3 bases short, with 11 bases between. The CDR3 region has the DNA TGCAGCGTTGAGGAGGGTGCGGCTAATGAAAAACTGTTTTTT. This sequence encodes CSVEEGAANEKLFF.

This clone was counted a few times. The chain employs TRBV6-1 and TRBJ2-1; tentatively, D is TRBD2 (7 bases). The V end lost 2 bases, the J end lost 4 bases, and 15 bases lay between the germline ends. CDR3 length equals 16 residues. CDR1 MNHNS and CDR2 SASEGT come from the germline V gene. In DNA form, the CDR3 reads TGTGCCAGCAGTGAACTGGGGGGGGCTGTGTACAATGAGCAGTTCTTC. This gives the protein CASSELGGAVYNEQFF.

The CDR3 region is CASLSGRGETQYF. The CDR3 DNA is TGTGCCAGCCTATCTGGACGAGGGGAGACCCAGTACTTC. This chain joins TRBV6-6 and TRBJ2-5; possible D gene TRBD2, 5 bases. The germline V gene encodes CDR1 MNHNY and CDR2 SVGAGI (reference sequence). V lost 8 bases and J 5 bases, leaving 15 bases between the germline ends. CDR3 length: 13 residues.

The V call is TRBV6-6, the J call TRBJ2-7; 11 positions agree with TRBD1. The length of the CDR3 is 15 residues. V was clipped by 2 bases and J by 3 bases; unmatched bases: 3. Germline lookup yields CDR1 MNHNY and CDR2 SVGAGI (reference sequence). The CDR3 DNA sequence: TGTGCCAGCAGTTACGCCGGGACAGGGGGCTACGAGCAGTACTTC. Its translation: CASSYAGTGGYEQYF.

This rearrangement joins TRBV7-9 to TRBJ2-1; 9 bases agree with TRBD1. Germline CDR1 and CDR2: SEHNR and FQNEAQ (reference sequence). This CDR3 is built from 16 residues. V trimming: 4 bases; J trimming: 3 bases; junction bases outside the gene matches: 7. CDR3 nucleotide sequence: TGTGCCAGCAGCTCCCAGGGGACAGGGAACTACAATGAGCAGTTCTTC. Its protein is CASSSQGTGNYNEQFF.

This chain joins TRBV6-5 and TRBJ2-7; weak D call: TRBD2 (5 bases). Germline CDR1 is MNHEY and CDR2 is SVGAGI. CDR3 size: 12 residues. V was shortened by 3 bases and J by 6 bases, with 9 bases between the two germline ends. CDR3 sequence (DNA): TGTGCCAGCAGTTATTCCCGGGGCGAGCAGTACTTC. Its protein is CASSYSRGEQYF.

This sequence joins TRBV6-5 and TRBJ2-3, with a weak D call TRBD2 (5 bases). Trimming removed 2 bases at V and 1 base at J, with 10 bases between. The V gene's germline CDR1 is MNHEY and CDR2 SVGAGI. CDR3 size: 15 residues. This CDR3 is CASSYRGQGTDTQYF. Here the CDR3 DNA reads TGTGCCAGCAGTTACCGAGGGCAGGGCACAGATACGCAGTATTTT.